One sample yielded the 13 T cell receptor beta chains listed below, sequenced in a study of CD8+CD57+ T cells in acquired aplastic anemia. Profiling of TCR beta VDJ combinations and CDR3 sequences used genomic DNA as template. TCRdb redid the calling of the reads with MiXCR, one entry per CDR3 protein. This sample has 250,000 to 350,000 distinct CDR3 sequences; 56% occur once, and the top ten carry roughly 1.3%. Patients picked for sequencing had shown CD8+CD57+ cell expansion detected by flow cytometry. Sequenced: sorted CD4+, CD8+, or CD8+CD57+ T cells (not recorded which) from PBMCs. These receptors were collected from a human donor with aplastic anemia.

The chain combines TRBV2 with TRBJ2-3, with TRBD2 identical over 7 bases. The CDR3 runs 15 residues. Germline trimming cut 9 bases from V and 11 bases from J; bases unmatched to any gene: 20. In germline, CDR1 is SNHLY, CDR2 FYNNEI. The CDR3: CASGWSGTSYNEQYF. CDR3 in DNA: TGTGCCAGTGGGTGGAGCGGGACCTCCTACAATGAGCAGTATTTT.

On this clonotype: One end of the junction varies from germline; a read error may be responsible. V is TRBV24-1 and J is TRBJ1-6; D is undetermined. The CDR3 has 13 amino acids. Germline V gene lookup returns CDR1 KGHDR and CDR2 SFDVKD. The CDR3 region is CATREAANSPLNF. CDR3 nucleotides: TGTGCCACCAGGGAAGCTGCTAATTCACCCCTCAACTTT.

The J gene is TRBJ1-6, the V gene TRBV20-1; 7 nucleotides line up with TRBD1. Germline V gene data show CDR1 as DFQATT and CDR2 as SNEGSKA (reference sequence). This CDR3 contains 14 residues. The J segment lost 6 bases and the V segment lost 6 bases, leaving 8 bases of the junction unmatched. The CDR3 DNA reads TGCAGTGCCCCCCCGGGACAGCTTAATTCACCCCTCCACTTT. Protein sequence: CSAPPGQLNSPLHF.

This clonotype was seen more than once but under ten times. The J gene is TRBJ2-6, the V gene TRBV6-1; no reliable D call. Germline V gene lookup returns CDR1 MNHNS and CDR2 SASEGT. V was cut by 5 bases and J by 0 bases, with 5 bases left in between. The CDR3 loop spans 14 amino acids. The CDR3 protein is CASSNISGANVLTF. In nucleotides, the CDR3 is TGTGCCAGCAGTAACATCTCTGGGGCCAACGTCCTGACTTTC.

V gene TRBV5-1 combines with J gene TRBJ1-4; D possibly corresponds to TRBD1 (5 bases). Germline CDR1 reads SGHRS; CDR2 reads YFSETQ. The CDR3 extends over 15 amino acids. The V gene lost 7 bases and the J gene lost 7 bases, with 20 bases spanning the gap. The CDR3 DNA reads TGCGCCAGCCAGAGGAGGATGGGGCAGGGTGAAAAACTGTTTTTT. Protein product: CASQRRMGQGEKLFF.

This clonotype was seen ten or more times. This chain links TRBV7-2 with TRBJ2-1; 9 positions agree with TRBD1. Germline assignment: CDR1 SGHTA and CDR2 FQGNSA. The CDR3 runs 16 residues. V lost 4 bases, J lost 2 bases, and 6 bases stayed unmatched. The CDR3 DNA reads TGTGCCAGCAGCTCACAGGGGGCGCAAACCTACAATGAGCAGTTCTTC. Its protein product is CASSSQGAQTYNEQFF.

The chain uses TRBV6-6 and TRBJ2-3, with 9 bases aligning to TRBD1. The CDR3 is 16 amino acids. V gave up 10 bases and J gave up 2 bases; unmatched junction bases: 13. Germline CDR1 is MNHNY and CDR2 is SVGAGI (reference sequence). CDR3 sequence reads: CAIAGQGTGPTDTQYF. Written as DNA, the CDR3 is TGTGCCATCGCCGGACAGGGGACGGGACCCACAGATACGCAGTATTTT.

This clonotype was detected many times. The CDR3 nucleotides read TGTGCCAGCAGCCTAGGTGTAGCGGGGGGGCGTGGCACAGATACGCAGTATTTT. Its translation: CASSLGVAGGRGTDTQYF. The chain joins TRBV7-8 to TRBJ2-3, with 11 bases identical to TRBD2. This CDR3 has 18 residues. V shed 5 bases, J shed 1 base, and the junction held 11 bases outside the gene matches. Germline assignment: CDR1 SGHVS and CDR2 FQNEAQ.

The chain is built from TRBV18 and TRBJ1-1; no firm D call. Trimming took off 4 bases at V and 2 bases at J, with 17 bases between the two ends. The germline V gene has CDR1 KGHSH and CDR2 LQKENI. This CDR3 is built from 16 residues. In DNA form, the CDR3 reads TGTGCCAGCTCACGCAGCGAGGGTCCTGGAAACACTGAAGCTTTCTTT. The encoded protein is CASSRSEGPGNTEAFF.

The chain employs TRBV2 and TRBJ2-1, with D tentatively TRBD1 (6 bases). Germline V gene data show CDR1 as SNHLY and CDR2 as FYNNEI. The CDR3 extends over 13 amino acids. Trimming stripped 7 bases from V and 4 bases from J, with 11 bases between. Written as DNA, the CDR3 is TGTGCCAGCAAAGGGACAAATTACAATGAGCAGTTCTTC. It yields the protein CASKGTNYNEQFF.

The CDR3 coding sequence is TGTGCCATCAGTGGACAGGGGGCGAAGTTGATCGGCTACACCTTC. It translates to CAISGQGAKLIGYTF. This sequence joins TRBV10-3 and TRBJ1-2, with 10 bases fitting TRBD1. V gave up 4 bases and J gave up 8 bases; unmatched junction bases: 10. The CDR3 covers 15 residues. Germline V gene sequence: CDR1 ENHRY, CDR2 SYGVKD.

This clonotype occurred many times. The chain links TRBV6-1 to TRBJ1-5; tentative D call: TRBD1 (6 bases). This CDR3 comprises 15 residues. Trimming took 1 base from V and 1 from J, leaving 8 bases between them. In germline, CDR1 is MNHNS, CDR2 SASEGT. Written as DNA, the CDR3 is TGTGCCAGCAGTGAAGTAGACAGGAGCAATCAGCCCCAGCATTTT. This gives the protein CASSEVDRSNQPQHF.

This chain uses TRBV7-9 with TRBJ1-5; a weak D match, TRBD1 (6 bases). Between the trimmed V and J ends, which lost 8 bases and 9 bases, there was a span of 17 bases. The CDR3 has 13 amino acids. CDR1 and CDR2 (germline): SEHNR, FQNEAQ (reference sequence). CDR3 nucleotide sequence: TGTGCCAGCTCAATGCAGGGGAGAGGGCCCCAGCATTTT. It yields the protein CASSMQGRGPQHF.